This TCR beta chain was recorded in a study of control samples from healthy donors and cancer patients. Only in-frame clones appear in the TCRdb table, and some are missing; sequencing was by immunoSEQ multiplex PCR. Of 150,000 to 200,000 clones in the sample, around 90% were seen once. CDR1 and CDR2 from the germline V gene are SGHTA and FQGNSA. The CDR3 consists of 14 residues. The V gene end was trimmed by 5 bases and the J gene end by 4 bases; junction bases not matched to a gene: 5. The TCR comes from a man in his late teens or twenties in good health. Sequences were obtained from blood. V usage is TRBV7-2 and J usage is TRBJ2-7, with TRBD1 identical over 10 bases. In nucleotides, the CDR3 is TGTGCCAGCAGCGGCCCGGGACAGGGGTACGAGCAGTACTTC. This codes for CASSGPGQGYEQYF.